The 27 T cell receptor beta chains presented below share a single source sample, sequenced in a study of CXCR3-negative and CXCR3-positive naive CD8 T cells. TRB cDNA libraries were made by UMI-labeled 5' RACE. Each CDR3 protein gets one entry in TCRdb, which reprocessed the 5' RACE reads and gives no DNA. Seen in this sample are over 100,000 distinct CDR3 sequences; the ten most common clones hold nearly 0.5%. Sequenced material: naive CXCR3- CD8+ T cells from blood. Subset denoted: CD45RO-CCR7+CD27+CD95- naive CD8+ T cells lacking CXCR3 (TNR3-). The receptor set was obtained from a human donor in good health. Some clones in this sample may be carry-over from other donors' samples.

This chain links TRBV29-1 with TRBJ1-1. Germline V CDR1 and CDR2: SQVTM, ANQGSEA. CDR3 length equals 12 residues. CDR3 protein: CSVETGGFEAFF.

The chain employs TRBV7-3 and TRBJ2-1; TCRdb lists TRBD2, though no DNA is available to test this call. Germline V gene data show CDR1 as SGHTA and CDR2 as FQGTGA. The CDR3 spans 15 residues. This chain's CDR3 is CASSLALAGYNEQFF.

The V and J genes are TRBV6-2 or TRBV6-3 and TRBJ2-7; no DNA is available, so the TRBD1 call from TCRdb remains unchecked. The germline gives CDR1 MNHEY, CDR2 SVGEGT. CDR3 length: 15 amino acids. This CDR3 is CASSYSPGETYEQYF.

The chain employs TRBV2 and TRBJ2-5. CDR1 and CDR2 from the germline V gene are SNHLY and FYNNEI. The CDR3 is made up of 14 amino acids. The CDR3 sequence: CASSEGPYQETQYF. Using reference TRBV2 and TRBJ2-5 for the parts outside the CDR3, the full variable domain is EPEVTQTPSHQVTQMGQEVILRCVPISNHLYFYWYRQILGQKVEFLVSFYNNEISEKSEIFDDQFSVERPDGSNFTLKIRSTKLEDSAMYFCASSEGPYQETQYFGPGTRLLVL.

The chain combines TRBV2 with TRBJ2-1; TCRdb gives TRBD2 as the D gene, but with no DNA this cannot be confirmed. CDR3 length: 12 residues. Germline V gene data show CDR1 as SNHLY and CDR2 as FYNNEI. This chain's CDR3 is CASSDVGTTSPF.

The chain joins TRBV19 to TRBJ1-2; checking the TCRdb D call of TRBD1 is not possible without DNA. CDR1 is LNHDA and CDR2 is SQIVND in the germline V gene (reference sequence). This CDR3 region has 12 residues. The CDR3 sequence: CASTPDSYGYTF.

The V and J genes are TRBV20-1 and TRBJ2-1. This CDR3 contains 13 residues. Per germline, CDR1 DFQATT and CDR2 SNEGSKA (reference sequence). Here the CDR3 reads CSATTSSYNEQFF.

The rearrangement links TRBV7-8 to TRBJ2-5; the D call of TRBD1 rests on TCRdb alone, since no DNA is present to check it. The germline CDR1 and CDR2 sequences are SGHVS and FQNEAQ. This CDR3 is built from 13 residues. Here the CDR3 reads CASSFWGQETQYF. The whole variable domain, remainder taken from reference TRBV7-8 and TRBJ2-5, is GAGVSQSPRYKVAKRGQDVALRCDPISGHVSLFWYQQALGQGPEFLTYFQNEAQLDKSGLPSDRFFAERPEGSVSTLKIQRTQQEDSAVYLCASSFWGQETQYFGPGTRLLVL.

The genes are TRBV7-9 and TRBJ2-7; checking the TCRdb D call of TRBD1 is not possible without DNA. CDR1 and CDR2 from the germline V gene are SEHNR and FQNEAQ (reference sequence). This CDR3 has 15 residues. The chain's CDR3 is CASSDWTGGVYEQYF.

This rearrangement joins TRBV29-1 to TRBJ2-1; absent DNA, TCRdb's TRBD2 call cannot be checked. CDR3 size: 14 residues. The germline V gene has CDR1 SQVTM and CDR2 ANQGSEA. CDR3 protein: CSATPGLAYNEQFF.

The rearrangement links TRBV29-1 to TRBJ1-2; as DNA is missing, the TRBD1 call by TCRdb cannot be tested. The CDR3 is 14 amino acids. Germline lookup yields CDR1 SQVTM and CDR2 ANQGSEA. CDR3 sequence reads: CSVEGDRGGYGYTF. Together with reference TRBV29-1 and TRBJ1-2, the CDR3 gives the full variable domain: SAVISQKPSRDICQRGTSLTIQCQVDSQVTMMFWYRQQPGQSLTLIATANQGSEATYESGFVIDKFPISRPNLTFSTLTVSNMSPEDSSIYLCSVEGDRGGYGYTFGSGTRLTVV.

The chain has TRBV24-1 and TRBJ2-7; TCRdb outputs TRBD1, but without DNA this stays unchecked. This CDR3 is 16 amino acids long. CDR1 KGHDR and CDR2 SFDVKD come from the germline V gene. CDR3 in amino acids: CATSVVRDRGYYEQYF.

The rearrangement uses TRBV10-2 and TRBJ1-1; checking the TCRdb D call of TRBD1 is not possible without DNA. CDR3 length: 13 residues. From germline, CDR1 is WSHSY and CDR2 SAAADI. The CDR3 loop reads CASSEAGLGEAFF.

The genes are TRBV5-1 and TRBJ2-2. CDR1 SGHRS and CDR2 YFSETQ come from the germline V gene. This CDR3 is built from 14 residues. CDR3 amino acids: CASSLYSGTGELFF.

The chain is built from TRBV12-3 or TRBV12-4 and TRBJ2-7; TCRdb's D gene call, TRBD2, goes unchecked for lack of DNA. This CDR3 contains 13 residues. CDR3 residues: CASSSESRSEQYF.

The chain couples TRBV12-3 or TRBV12-4 to TRBJ2-3; TCRdb designates TRBD2, a call that cannot be tested without DNA. This CDR3 contains 16 residues. This CDR3 is CASRPAGGPYTDTQYF.

The chain links TRBV5-5 to TRBJ2-7; absent DNA, TCRdb's TRBD1 call cannot be checked. This CDR3 has 15 amino acids. Germline V lookup: CDR1 SGHKS, CDR2 YYEKEE (reference sequence). The CDR3 reads CASSQAGTDPYEQYF.

V and J are TRBV6-5 and TRBJ2-3. The CDR3 extends over 13 amino acids. Germline V gene sequence: CDR1 MNHEY, CDR2 SVGAGI. The CDR3 loop reads CASASRNTDTQYF.

The CDR3 loop reads CASSPGHNEQFF. This chain connects TRBV19 to TRBJ2-1; TCRdb returns TRBD1, unconfirmable since there is no DNA. CDR1 is LNHDA and CDR2 is SQIVND in the germline V gene (reference sequence). The CDR3 has 12 amino acids.

The chain is built from TRBV4-3 and TRBJ1-1. Germline V gene lookup returns CDR1 LGHNA and CDR2 YSLEER. This CDR3 region has 16 residues. This CDR3 is CASSPTWGGQRAEAFF.

The chain carries TRBV7-3 and TRBJ2-3; the TCRdb D gene call, TRBD1, has no DNA to confirm it. This CDR3 has 15 amino acids. CDR1 is SGHTA, CDR2 FQGTGA, per germline. This CDR3 is CASSPSDRGPDTQYF.

This chain joins TRBV14 and TRBJ1-6; as DNA is missing, the TRBD1 call by TCRdb cannot be tested. Germline V CDR1 and CDR2: SGHDN, FVKESK. This CDR3 is built from 15 residues. This CDR3 is CASSQEDSRRSPLHF.

This chain uses TRBV20-1 with TRBJ2-7; TCRdb names TRBD2, which stays unverified in the absence of DNA. The CDR3 runs 13 residues. Germline CDR1 DFQATT, CDR2 SNEGSKA (reference sequence). CDR3 in amino acids: CSAAGTAYYEQYF.

The genes are TRBV4-1 and TRBJ2-7; TCRdb proposes TRBD1, but this gene call is untestable without DNA. This CDR3 contains 15 residues. Germline CDR1 and CDR2: MGHRA and YSYEKL. CDR3 amino acids: CASSPLARGYYEQYF.

This chain links TRBV10-3 with TRBJ2-3; TCRdb's D call of TRBD1 is untestable without DNA. Germline V CDR1 and CDR2: ENHRY, SYGVKD. The CDR3 is made up of 14 amino acids. The CDR3 here is CAISESSGRDTQYF.

V gene TRBV27 combines with J gene TRBJ2-3; TCRdb's D call of TRBD1 is untestable without DNA. This CDR3 spans 17 amino acids. CDR1 is MNHEY and CDR2 is SMNVEV in the germline V gene (reference sequence). The CDR3 spells CASSFAGGQGRTDTQYF.

This chain joins TRBV12-3 or TRBV12-4 and TRBJ2-1. CDR3 length equals 15 residues. The CDR3 loop reads CASRPDRSSYNEQFF.